The clone carrying this T cell receptor (beta chain) was detected a few times. No antigen is known for it. The J segment lost 8 bases and the V segment lost 2 bases, leaving 8 bases of the junction unmatched. The germline V gene has CDR1 LNHNV and CDR2 YYDKDF (reference sequence). The CDR3 consists of 15 residues. The data belong to a study of vaccination and CD4 T cells after COVID-19. Study details: Stimuli were overlapping spike peptide pools of SARS-CoV-2 and three common cold coronaviruses (HCoV-NL63, HCoV-OC43, HCoV-229E).

As for treatment: approximately 11-day PBMC culture with coronavirus spike peptide pools or control peptides (ViraFEST assay). An Oncomine TCR Beta short-read assay was used to sequence the DNA from cultured CD4+ T cells. TCRdb recomputed calls from the PCR reads with MiXCR, one row per CDR3 protein. This sample has around 20,000 distinct CDR3 sequences, with 43% found just once. The rearrangement joins TRBV15 to TRBJ2-1, with 8 bases lining up with TRBD1. The sequence was collected from a human donor who had recovered from COVID-19. Sample: CD4+ T cells from blood, cultured in vitro, taken after SARS-CoV-2 vaccination. CDR3 DNA sequence: TGTGCCACCAGCAGAACCTCGACAGGGGTCGATGAGCAGTTCTTC. Translated: CATSRTSTGVDEQFF.